The 14 T cell receptor beta chains below come from one sample, sequenced in a study of control samples from healthy donors and cancer patients. Assay used: immunoSEQ multiplex PCR; TCRdb lists only in-frame clones, some missing. The sample includes roughly 88,000 clones, 93% of them seen just once. Specimen: blood. All receptors derive from a man aged 18 to 29 in good health.

This chain joins TRBV7-9 and TRBJ2-7; D gene ambiguous. Deletions cut 4 bases from V and 3 bases from J, with 10 bases between. CDR3 size: 13 residues. Germline loops: CDR1 SEHNR, CDR2 FQNEAQ (reference sequence). This CDR3 reads CASSSPSSYEQYF. The CDR3 DNA reads TGTGCCAGCAGCTCGCCGAGCAGCTACGAGCAGTACTTC.

The rearrangement uses TRBV30 and TRBJ2-3; TRBD1 matches at 10 bases. CDR1 GTSNPN and CDR2 SVGIG come from the germline V gene (reference sequence). The CDR3 is 15 amino acids. Trimming removed 2 bases from V and 1 base from J; junction bases left unmatched: 3. The CDR3 DNA reads as TGTGCCTGGAGTCCCGGGACAGGGGGCACAGATACGCAGTATTTT. Amino acids: CAWSPGTGGTDTQYF. Full variable domain (outside the CDR3, taken from reference TRBV30 and TRBJ2-3): SQTIHQWPATLVQPVGSPLSLECTVEGTSNPNLYWYRQAAGRGLQLLFYSVGIGQISSEVPQNLSASRPQDRQFILSSKKLLLSDSGFYLCAWSPGTGGTDTQYFGPGTRLTVL.

This clone has a single count. The CDR3 is CASSRNRDWNTEAFF. Here the CDR3 DNA reads TGTGCCAGCTCACGAAACCGGGACTGGAACACTGAAGCTTTCTTT. The V call is TRBV18, the J call TRBJ1-1, with D perhaps TRBD1 (5 bases). Germline CDR1 KGHSH, CDR2 LQKENI. The CDR3 length is 15 residues. The germline V and J ends were trimmed by 4 bases and 1 base, with 13 bases remaining between them.

V gene TRBV5-1 combines with J gene TRBJ2-7; 9 bases agree with TRBD1. The germline CDR1 and CDR2 sequences are SGHRS and YFSETQ. Germline trimming cut 3 bases from V and 11 bases from J; bases unmatched to any gene: 18. There are 16 residues in the CDR3. CDR3 nucleotides: TGCGCCAGCAGCTCATCCACCGGGACAGGGCACCCGGAAGAGTACTTC. Its protein product is CASSSSTGTGHPEEYF.

V and J are TRBV4-3 and TRBJ2-1; TRBD2 matches at 12 bases. J lost 9 bases, V lost 3 bases, and 12 bases had no gene match. The CDR3 length is 17 residues. Germline CDR1 and CDR2: LGHNA and YSLEER. Here the CDR3 reads CASSQTPLAGGPSEQFF. The CDR3 nucleotides are TGCGCCAGCAGCCAGACCCCCCTAGCGGGAGGGCCTAGTGAGCAGTTCTTC.

This clone was detected once. The chain couples TRBV24-1 to TRBJ1-2; D is uncertain. The CDR3 length is 14 residues. CDR1 is KGHDR, CDR2 SFDVKD, per germline. Trimming removed 5 bases at V and 7 bases at J, with 16 bases between. The CDR3: CATSVGADFGGYTF. CDR3 nucleotide sequence: TGTGCCACCAGTGTAGGCGCGGACTTTGGTGGCTACACCTTC.

The chain couples TRBV7-9 to TRBJ2-5; no firm D call. V was cut by 1 base and J by 3 bases, with 6 bases left in between. CDR3 length: 13 residues. Germline V CDR1 and CDR2: SEHNR, FQNEAQ (reference sequence). In DNA form, the CDR3 reads TGTGCCAGCAGCTTAGACTATAAAGAGACCCAGTACTTC. Translation gives CASSLDYKETQYF.

V gene TRBV19 combines with J gene TRBJ1-2; a possible D gene is TRBD1 (5 bases). CDR1 LNHDA and CDR2 SQIVND come from the germline V gene (reference sequence). Trimming removed 7 bases at V and 4 bases at J, with 22 bases between. This CDR3 region has 16 residues. CDR3 amino acids: CASTSESRIGGYGYTF. CDR3 nucleotides: TGTGCCAGTACAAGTGAGTCCCGGATCGGGGGCTATGGCTACACCTTC.

This rearrangement joins TRBV4-3 to TRBJ1-6, with 7 bases aligning to TRBD1. Germline loops: CDR1 LGHNA, CDR2 YSLEER. V was clipped by 1 base and J by 4 bases; unmatched bases: 4. The CDR3 runs 16 residues. For the CDR3, the DNA is TGCGCCAGCAGCCAAGGCAGGGGGTGGTATAATTCACCCCTCCACTTT. Translating gives CASSQGRGWYNSPLHF.

The chain links TRBV6-2 or TRBV6-3 to TRBJ2-1, with TRBD2 matching 11 bases. After removal of 5 bases from V and 4 bases from J, the junction contained 4 bases not matched to a gene. Germline-derived CDR1 and CDR2 are MNHEY and SVGEGT. The CDR3 covers 15 residues. CDR3 bases: TGTGCCAGCAGTAGTCTAGCGGGAGGTTACAATGAGCAGTTCTTC. Amino acid sequence: CASSSLAGGYNEQFF.

This clone has just one count. This CDR3 reads CASRSDRGPEKLFF. The DNA for the CDR3 is TGTGCCAGTAGATCGGACAGGGGGCCAGAAAAACTGTTTTTT. The rearrangement uses TRBV19 and TRBJ1-4; 11 bases are a match to TRBD1. CDR1 and CDR2 (germline): LNHDA, SQIVND (reference sequence). V trimming: 6 bases; J trimming: 8 bases; junction bases outside the gene matches: 5. The CDR3 has 14 amino acids. The variable domain in full, with the rest retrieved from reference TRBV19 and TRBJ1-4, is DGGITQSPKYLFRKEGQNVTLSCEQNLNHDAMYWYRQDPGQGLRLIYYSQIVNDFQKGDIAEGYSVSREKKESFPLTVTSAQKNPTAFYLCASRSDRGPEKLFFGSGTQLSVL.

The chain employs TRBV5-1 and TRBJ2-2, with D hard to call. This CDR3 region has 11 residues. Deletions cut 1 base from V and 8 bases from J, with 3 bases between. Germline CDR1 and CDR2: SGHRS and YFSETQ. The CDR3 protein is CASSLRGELFF. DNA for the CDR3: TGCGCCAGCAGCTTGAGAGGGGAGCTGTTTTTT.

This clone was counted a single time. The genes are TRBV7-9 and TRBJ1-4; D remains ambiguous. The CDR3 runs 16 residues. Trimming removed 5 bases from V and 0 bases from J, with 13 bases in between. Germline V gene data show CDR1 as SEHNR and CDR2 as FQNEAQ (reference sequence). This CDR3 is CASSPPLVATNEKLFF. CDR3 nucleotide sequence: TGTGCCAGCAGCCCACCCCTAGTGGCAACTAATGAAAAACTGTTTTTT.

This clone came up once. The CDR3 sequence: CASSGQNTEAFF. For the CDR3, the DNA is TGTGCCAGCAGTGGACAGAACACTGAAGCTTTCTTT. The chain links TRBV12-3 or TRBV12-4 to TRBJ1-1; tentative D call: TRBD1 (5 bases). The CDR3 has 12 residues. Trimming stripped 5 bases from V and 1 base from J, with 5 bases between.